This T cell receptor beta chain was identified in a study of cytomegalovirus exposure and HLA in healthy donors. Trimming cost V 4 bases and J 6 bases, with 17 bases left between them. CDR1 is SGHRS, CDR2 YFSETQ, per germline. CDR3 length: 15 amino acids. Method: immunoSEQ multiplex PCR; TCRdb's copy keeps in-frame clones and lacks some. This sample has 330,000 or so clones, with around 86% found just once. This clone has more than one count but fewer than ten. This receptor was obtained from a young woman in good health and CMV-seronegative. The material sequenced was PBMCs. This rearrangement joins TRBV5-1 to TRBJ2-4; D is possibly TRBD2 (6 bases). The CDR3 DNA follows: TGCGCCAGCAGCCCGGGGGATGTTCTGCTAAACATTCAGTACTTC. Translated, it gives CASSPGDVLLNIQYF.